The TCR beta chain described here comes from a study of metastatic and nonmetastatic thyroid tumors. The CDR3 spans 15 residues. V was clipped by 0 bases and J by 5 bases, with 12 bases between them. CDR1 is SGHRS, CDR2 YFSETQ, per germline. Each patient came to thyroid surgery without any prior treatment (of any kind). With MiXCR, TCRdb called clones anew from the PCR reads. The repertoire holds about 15,000 clones, 25% to 30% seen once, with 10% to 15% in the top ten. General observations from the study: Malignant tumors reportedly showed significantly higher TCR beta diversity than benign nodules in both blood and tumor.

In this sample, this clone turned up many times. No antigen is known for it. The sample was tumor tissue. The rearrangement links TRBV5-1 to TRBJ2-1; D not certain. This clonotype was sampled from a male donor with papillary thyroid cancer or a benign thyroid nodule (not recorded which). Some clones in this sample may be carry-over from other donors' samples. CDR3 sequence reads: CASSLGNVRDNEQFF. Here the CDR3 DNA reads TGCGCCAGCAGCTTGGGTAACGTAAGGGACAATGAGCAGTTCTTC.